This is a list of T cell receptor beta chains from one sample in a study of cytomegalovirus exposure and HLA in healthy donors. Profiled with immunoSEQ multiplex PCR; TCRdb holds only in-frame clones, not every one. The sample lists 130,000 to 150,000 clones, 84% seen once, with about 2.5% in the top ten. Sequencing input: PBMCs. Receptors originate from a boy aged 2 to 9 in good health and CMV-seronegative. Each CDR3 is given with its conserved first and last residue. The order of the fields is J gene, clone size, D gene, V gene, CDR3 DNA, CDR3 protein. The D gene is left open where the match is weak. Clone size is stated in some rows and not others, as once, few, many or a class when expanded.

j_gene: TRBJ1-5; abundance: NA; d_gene: NA; v_gene: TRBV6-6; CDR3nt: TGTGCCAGCAGTTGGAGAGAGTACAATCAGCCCCAGCATTTT; CDR3aa: CASSWREYNQPQHF
j_gene: TRBJ2-5; abundance: NA; d_gene: NA; v_gene: TRBV6-6; CDR3nt: TGTGCCAGCAGTTACTCGCGGGTAACTCAAGAGACCCAGTACTTC; CDR3aa: CASSYSRVTQETQYF
j_gene: TRBJ2-7; abundance: NA; d_gene: TRBD1; v_gene: TRBV19; CDR3nt: TGTGCCAGTAGTATCTCTTCCGGGACAGGGGACTACGAGCAGTACTTC; CDR3aa: CASSISSGTGDYEQYF
j_gene: TRBJ2-1; abundance: NA; d_gene: NA; v_gene: TRBV2; CDR3nt: TGTGCCAGCAGTGAAGACTCCCAGGGGGGTAATGAGCAGTTCTTC; CDR3aa: CASSEDSQGGNEQFF
j_gene: TRBJ1-1; abundance: few; d_gene: NA; v_gene: TRBV7-2; CDR3nt: TGTGCCAGCAGCTTTATGACTGAAGCTTTCTTT; CDR3aa: CASSFMTEAFF
j_gene: TRBJ2-1; abundance: NA; d_gene: NA; v_gene: TRBV19; CDR3nt: TGTGCCAGTAGTATAGATTTAGATCCGAGGGGGGGGTATCCCGGCAATGAGCAGTTCTTC; CDR3aa: CASSIDLDPRGGYPGNEQFF
j_gene: TRBJ2-1; abundance: few; d_gene: NA; v_gene: TRBV9; CDR3nt: TGTGCCAGCAGCGTAGGTTCGAGTTGGAGGGGCAATGAGCAGTTCTTC; CDR3aa: CASSVGSSWRGNEQFF
j_gene: TRBJ2-4; abundance: NA; d_gene: TRBD1; v_gene: TRBV5-1; CDR3nt: TGCGCCAGCACAGTCAGGACAGGGAGAGCCAGCAAAAACATTCAGTACTTC; CDR3aa: CASTVRTGRASKNIQYF
j_gene: TRBJ2-3; abundance: once; d_gene: NA; v_gene: TRBV7-2; CDR3nt: TGTGCCAGCAGTTTCTTCCGCACAGATACGCAGTATTTT; CDR3aa: CASSFFRTDTQYF
j_gene: TRBJ2-1; abundance: NA; d_gene: NA; v_gene: TRBV27; CDR3nt: TGTGCCAGCAGTTTCTCGGGTTTCAATGAGCAGTTCTTC; CDR3aa: CASSFSGFNEQFF
j_gene: TRBJ2-2; abundance: NA; d_gene: NA; v_gene: TRBV10-2; CDR3nt: TGCGCCAGTCAGGGGAGTGGCCGGGAGCTGTTTTTT; CDR3aa: CASQGSGRELFF
j_gene: TRBJ2-7; abundance: NA; d_gene: NA; v_gene: TRBV5-6; CDR3nt: TGTGCCAGCAGCTTGGAACGGGGAATCTACGAGCAGTACTTC; CDR3aa: CASSLERGIYEQYF
j_gene: TRBJ2-1; abundance: NA; d_gene: NA; v_gene: TRBV2; CDR3nt: TGTGCCAGCAGTGAGGGTCCAGGGTTTCACGGGCAGTTCTTC; CDR3aa: CASSEGPGFHGQFF
j_gene: TRBJ1-4; abundance: NA; d_gene: NA; v_gene: TRBV15; CDR3nt: TGTGCCACCAGCAGAGCAACGGGGAGTAATGAAAAACTGTTTTTT; CDR3aa: CATSRATGSNEKLFF
j_gene: TRBJ1-2; abundance: few; d_gene: NA; v_gene: TRBV15; CDR3nt: TGTGCCACCAGCAGAGTCGACTGGGGCTCCCATGGCTACACCTTC; CDR3aa: CATSRVDWGSHGYTF
j_gene: TRBJ2-2; abundance: NA; d_gene: NA; v_gene: TRBV14; CDR3nt: TGTGCCAGCAGCCAAGCCCTCCCCGGGTACACCGGGGAGCTGTTTTTT; CDR3aa: CASSQALPGYTGELFF
j_gene: TRBJ2-5; abundance: NA; d_gene: TRBD2; v_gene: TRBV25-1; CDR3nt: TGTGCCAGCAGTGAATCGGGACTAGCTGCGCAGTACTTC; CDR3aa: CASSESGLAAQYF
j_gene: TRBJ1-1; abundance: NA; d_gene: NA; v_gene: TRBV14; CDR3nt: TGTGCCAGCAGCCAAGAAAGAGAGAACACTGAAGCTTTCTTT; CDR3aa: CASSQERENTEAFF
j_gene: TRBJ1-1; abundance: NA; d_gene: NA; v_gene: TRBV19; CDR3nt: TGTGCCAGTAGTATAGATAGAGGGGGATTAACTGAAGCTTTCTTT; CDR3aa: CASSIDRGGLTEAFF
j_gene: TRBJ1-5; abundance: NA; d_gene: TRBD1; v_gene: TRBV5-1; CDR3nt: TGCGCCAGCAGCCTTGGGGGACAGGGCTATCAGCCCCAGCATTTT; CDR3aa: CASSLGGQGYQPQHF
j_gene: TRBJ1-1; abundance: NA; d_gene: NA; v_gene: TRBV5-1; CDR3nt: TGCGCCAGCACTGGGGCTCAGAACACTGAAGCTTTCTTT; CDR3aa: CASTGAQNTEAFF
j_gene: TRBJ2-1; abundance: NA; d_gene: TRBD2; v_gene: TRBV5-1; CDR3nt: TGCGCCAGCAGCTGGACTAGTACCTATGAGCAGTTCTTC; CDR3aa: CASSWTSTYEQFF
j_gene: TRBJ2-1; abundance: NA; d_gene: TRBD2; v_gene: TRBV4-2; CDR3nt: TGTGCCAGTACAAGGTTTAGCGGGGATTACAATGAGCAGTTCTTC; CDR3aa: CASTRFSGDYNEQFF
j_gene: TRBJ1-1; abundance: NA; d_gene: TRBD1; v_gene: TRBV29-1; CDR3nt: TGCAGCGTTGAGACAGGGCAGAACACTGAAGCTTTCTTT; CDR3aa: CSVETGQNTEAFF
j_gene: TRBJ2-3; abundance: few; d_gene: NA; v_gene: TRBV5-1; CDR3nt: TGCGCCAGCAGCTTGGATAAGCGCACAGATACGCAGTATTTT; CDR3aa: CASSLDKRTDTQYF
j_gene: TRBJ1-3; abundance: NA; d_gene: TRBD1; v_gene: TRBV6-1; CDR3nt: TGTGCCAGCACTTTAGACCGGGACAGGGGTAACACCATATATTTT; CDR3aa: CASTLDRDRGNTIYF
j_gene: TRBJ2-6; abundance: NA; d_gene: NA; v_gene: TRBV7-6; CDR3nt: TGTGCCAGCAGCTTACCCGCCAAAGACAGGTCCGGGGCCAACGTCCTGACTTTC; CDR3aa: CASSLPAKDRSGANVLTF
j_gene: TRBJ2-7; abundance: NA; d_gene: NA; v_gene: TRBV28; CDR3nt: TGTGCCAGCACCATGGGGGCTACCTACGAGCAGTACTTC; CDR3aa: CASTMGATYEQYF
j_gene: TRBJ2-7; abundance: NA; d_gene: NA; v_gene: TRBV14; CDR3nt: TGTGCCAGCAGCCAAACGAGGACAGTGACCTACGAGCAGTACTTC; CDR3aa: CASSQTRTVTYEQYF
j_gene: TRBJ1-2; abundance: NA; d_gene: TRBD1; v_gene: TRBV9; CDR3nt: TGTGCCAGCAGCGCACTTGTGTGGGACAGGATTGCCGACGGCTATGGCTACACCTTC; CDR3aa: CASSALVWDRIADGYGYTF
j_gene: TRBJ1-2; abundance: NA; d_gene: NA; v_gene: TRBV30; CDR3nt: TGTGCCTCCCTCGCCCCCACCGGGGGGTTCTATGGCTACACCTTC; CDR3aa: CASLAPTGGFYGYTF
j_gene: TRBJ1-2; abundance: NA; d_gene: TRBD1; v_gene: TRBV6-1; CDR3nt: TGTGCCAGCGTTAGGACAGGGAATAACTATGGCTACACCTTC; CDR3aa: CASVRTGNNYGYTF